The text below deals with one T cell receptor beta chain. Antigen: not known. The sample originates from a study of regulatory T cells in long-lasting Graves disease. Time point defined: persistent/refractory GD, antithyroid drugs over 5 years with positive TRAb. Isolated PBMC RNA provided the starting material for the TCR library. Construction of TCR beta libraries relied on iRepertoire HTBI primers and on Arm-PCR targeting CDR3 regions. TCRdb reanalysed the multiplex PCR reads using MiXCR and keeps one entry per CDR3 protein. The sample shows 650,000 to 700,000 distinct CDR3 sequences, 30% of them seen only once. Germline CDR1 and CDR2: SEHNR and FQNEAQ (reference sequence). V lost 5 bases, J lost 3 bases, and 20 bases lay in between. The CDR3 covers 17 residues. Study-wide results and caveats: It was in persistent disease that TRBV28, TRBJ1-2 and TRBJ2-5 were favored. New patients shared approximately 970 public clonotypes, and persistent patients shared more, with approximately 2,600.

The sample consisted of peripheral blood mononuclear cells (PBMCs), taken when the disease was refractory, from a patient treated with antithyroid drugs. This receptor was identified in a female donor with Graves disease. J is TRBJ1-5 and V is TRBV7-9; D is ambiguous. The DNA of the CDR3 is TGTGCCAGCAGCCCTATTGCTATAAAACACACCAATCAGCCCCAGCATTTT. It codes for CASSPIAIKHTNQPQHF.